This passage covers 20 T cell receptor beta chains from one sample sequenced in a study of a mutant IDH1 vaccine in newly diagnosed glioma. Time point reported: baseline, week 1 (first vaccination visit). Treatment here: pre-vaccination baseline after standard-of-care therapy. Assay used: immunoSEQ multiplex PCR; TCRdb lists only in-frame clones, some missing. The sample has some 56,000 clones, about nine tenths seen once. This specimen was PBMCs, taken from a glioma patient treated with radiotherapy, temozolomide or both. All receptors derive from a man in his forties or fifties with glioma.

The rearrangement links TRBV11-2 to TRBJ1-2; no clear D. V gave up 0 bases and J gave up 3 bases, with 8 bases separating them. This CDR3 spans 14 amino acids. CDR1 is SGHAT and CDR2 is FQNNGV in the germline V gene. DNA for the CDR3: TGTGCCAGCAGCTTAGACGGAAACTACTATGGCTACACCTTC. Its translation: CASSLDGNYYGYTF.

The rearrangement links TRBV2 to TRBJ1-6, with 7 bases identical to TRBD1. Per germline, CDR1 SNHLY and CDR2 FYNNEI. CDR3 size: 16 residues. V shed 1 base and J 7 bases; nucleotides not matched to a gene: 7. The CDR3 reads CASSEGETGRNSPLHF. DNA for the CDR3: TGTGCCAGCAGTGAAGGGGAGACAGGGCGAAATTCACCCCTCCACTTT.

V usage is TRBV30 and J usage is TRBJ1-1; D is undetermined. Germline CDR1 GTSNPN, CDR2 SVGIG (reference sequence). The CDR3 has 12 residues. Deletions cut 2 bases from V and 14 bases from J, with 18 bases between. CDR3: CAWSIAPPGAFF. The CDR3, as DNA: TGTGCCTGGAGTATAGCCCCACCGGGAGCGTTCTTT.

This chain links TRBV5-1 with TRBJ2-2; D remains ambiguous. The germline V gene has CDR1 SGHRS and CDR2 YFSETQ. V shed 4 bases and J shed 8 bases, with 12 bases lying between them. This CDR3 comprises 13 residues. DNA of the CDR3: TGCGCCAGCAGCACTCAGATGAATGGGGAGCTGTTTTTT. Residues: CASSTQMNGELFF.

This clone has just a few counts. One junction end does not reproduce the germline sequence, and a read error may be involved. The chain joins TRBV7-9 to TRBJ2-5; 7 bases fit TRBD2. The CDR3 runs 14 residues. Germline V gene lookup returns CDR1 SEHNR and CDR2 FQNEAQ (reference sequence). The CDR3 protein is CAISGTRGGETQYF. CDR3 sequence (DNA): TGTGCCATCAGCGGGACCCGGGGAGGGGAGACCCAGTACTTC.

This sequence joins TRBV10-3 and TRBJ1-1, with 12 bases matching TRBD1. The germline V gene has CDR1 ENHRY and CDR2 SYGVKD. V shed 2 bases and J 6 bases; nucleotides not matched to a gene: 7. The CDR3 sequence is 16 residues long. The CDR3 region has the DNA TGTGCCATCAGTGAGCAGGGACAGGGGGCCTCGGCTGAAGCTTTCTTT. This gives the protein CAISEQGQGASAEAFF.

The chain carries TRBV28 and TRBJ2-7; the match to TRBD1 covers 9 bases. CDR3 length: 14 residues. Trimming cost V 7 bases and J 6 bases; bases outside gene matches: 10. Germline V CDR1 and CDR2: MDHEN, SYDVKM. The CDR3: CASNSGDRGSEQYF. The CDR3 DNA reads TGTGCCAGCAACTCCGGTGACAGGGGGTCCGAGCAGTACTTC.

The chain couples TRBV12-5 to TRBJ2-1, with 7 bases identical to TRBD2. The V and J ends lost 1 base and 10 bases, in that order; junction bases with no gene match: 7. This CDR3 spans 14 amino acids. CDR1 is LGHNT and CDR2 is FRNRAP in the germline V gene. The CDR3 DNA reads as TGTGCTAGTGGTTTGGGGGCGGGAGCGGGAGAGCAGTTCTTC. It codes for CASGLGAGAGEQFF.

This chain connects TRBV4-2 to TRBJ2-3; 7 bases match TRBD1. V was clipped by 2 bases and J by 3 bases; unmatched bases: 14. The CDR3 is made up of 18 amino acids. From germline, CDR1 is LGHNA and CDR2 YNFKEQ. CDR3 in DNA: TGTGCCAGCAGCCAATCCCAGCACCAGGGGGATCATACAGATACGCAGTATTTT. Encoded protein: CASSQSQHQGDHTDTQYF.

The chain is built from TRBV7-3 and TRBJ2-2, with D unresolved. This CDR3 spans 11 amino acids. Trimming removed 0 bases from V and 7 bases from J, with 0 bases in between. CDR1 SGHTA and CDR2 FQGTGA come from the germline V gene. The CDR3 DNA sequence: TGTGCCAGCAGCTTAACCGGGGAGCTGTTTTTT. This codes for CASSLTGELFF.

This clone showed up just once. The rearrangement uses TRBV19 and TRBJ2-7; 10 bases line up with TRBD1. In germline, CDR1 is LNHDA, CDR2 SQIVND (reference sequence). This CDR3 has 14 amino acids. Germline trimming cut 5 bases from V and 4 bases from J; bases unmatched to any gene: 5. CDR3 DNA: TGTGCCAGTAGTTCCCGGGACAGGGGATACGAGCAGTACTTC. This gives the protein CASSSRDRGYEQYF.

V gene TRBV5-1 combines with J gene TRBJ2-3; no clear D. From germline, CDR1 is SGHRS and CDR2 YFSETQ. The length of the CDR3 is 14 residues. The V and J ends lost 4 bases and 0 bases respectively, with 9 bases between them. The chain's CDR3 is CASSPRSSTDTQYF. The CDR3 DNA reads as TGCGCCAGCAGCCCCCGGTCGAGCACAGATACGCAGTATTTT.

This chain connects TRBV2 to TRBJ1-3; D is uncertain. The CDR3 totals 17 residues. V gave up 3 bases and J gave up 0 bases, with 15 bases separating them. CDR1 is SNHLY and CDR2 is FYNNEI in the germline V gene. CDR3 region: CASSEEFGFASGNTIYF. The CDR3 coding sequence is TGTGCCAGCAGTGAGGAGTTCGGGTTCGCCTCTGGAAACACCATATATTTT.

The V gene is TRBV5-1, the J gene TRBJ1-1; D uncertain. The CDR3 runs 13 residues. V was cut by 5 bases and J by 1 base, with 9 bases left in between. CDR1 and CDR2 (germline): SGHRS, YFSETQ. This chain's CDR3 is CASRFSGNTEAFF. The CDR3 coding sequence is TGCGCCAGCAGATTCTCAGGGAACACTGAAGCTTTCTTT.

This clone has only a few counts. CDR3 residues: CASSRQGGYGYTF. The CDR3 region has the DNA TGTGCCAGCAGTAGACAGGGGGGATATGGCTACACCTTC. V is TRBV27 and J is TRBJ1-2, with 9 bases lining up with TRBD1. The CDR3 has 13 amino acids. After removal of 5 bases from V and 5 bases from J, the junction contained 3 bases not matched to a gene. The V gene's germline CDR1 is MNHEY and CDR2 SMNVEV (reference sequence).

This chain joins TRBV11-2 and TRBJ2-6; D uncertain. Germline V CDR1 and CDR2: SGHAT, FQNNGV. The CDR3 contains 14 residues. V was cut by 4 bases and J by 1 base, with 5 bases left in between. DNA of the CDR3: TGTGCCAGCAGCTCTAAATCTGGGGCCAACGTCCTGACTTTC. Protein product: CASSSKSGANVLTF.

The chain recombines TRBV14 with TRBJ1-2; D call uncertain. Germline V gene sequence: CDR1 SGHDN, CDR2 FVKESK. The CDR3 spans 18 residues. V lost 0 bases, J lost 3 bases, and 20 bases lay in between. The CDR3 DNA reads TGTGCCAGCAGCCAAGAAGGGCCAGGAACCCTTTCGGACTATGGCTACACCTTC. Its protein is CASSQEGPGTLSDYGYTF. The whole variable domain, remainder taken from reference TRBV14 and TRBJ1-2, is EAGVTQFPSHSVIEKGQTVTLRCDPISGHDNLYWYRRVMGKEIKFLLHFVKESKQDESGMPNNRFLAERTGGTYSTLKVQPAELEDSGVYFCASSQEGPGTLSDYGYTFGSGTRLTVV.

The CDR3 region is CASSYPGTSGELFF. CDR3 nucleotides: TGTGCCAGCAGTTACCCCGGGACTTCCGGGGAGCTGTTTTTT. This chain joins TRBV6-6 and TRBJ2-2; D might be TRBD2 (6 bases). V was pared by 2 bases and J by 6 bases, with 10 bases between. This CDR3 comprises 14 residues. The germline gives CDR1 MNHNY, CDR2 SVGAGI (reference sequence).

The rearrangement joins TRBV5-4 to TRBJ1-2, with no clear D. The CDR3 consists of 15 residues. V lost 0 bases, J lost 1 base, and 10 bases lay in between. CDR1 SGHNT and CDR2 YYREEE come from the germline V gene (reference sequence). Here the CDR3 DNA reads TGTGCCAGCAGCTTGGTAACGGGATTTAACTATGGCTACACCTTC. As protein: CASSLVTGFNYGYTF.

The V call is TRBV2, the J call TRBJ1-4; the match to TRBD1 covers 8 bases. Germline V lookup: CDR1 SNHLY, CDR2 FYNNEI. J gave up 9 bases and V 6 bases, and 3 bases lay outside the gene matches. The CDR3 is 12 residues long. The CDR3 bases are TGTGCCAGCAGCGGGGACAGGCAAAAACTGTTTTTT. It codes for CASSGDRQKLFF. Using reference TRBV2 and TRBJ1-4 for the parts outside the CDR3, the full variable domain is EPEVTQTPSHQVTQMGQEVILRCVPISNHLYFYWYRQILGQKVEFLVSFYNNEISEKSEIFDDQFSVERPDGSNFTLKIRSTKLEDSAMYFCASSGDRQKLFFGSGTQLSVL.